One sample yielded the 21 T cell receptor beta chains listed below, sequenced in a study of early T cells in non-severe SARS-CoV-2 infection. TCRdb passed the 5' RACE reads through MiXCR, listing each CDR3 protein once. The sample consists of about 76,000 distinct CDR3 sequences, about 11% of them appearing once. Sequencing was carried out using whole blood. These TCRs come from an adult who was a healthcare worker with PCR-confirmed SARS-CoV-2 infection or an uninfected control (not recorded which).

The chain is built from TRBV12-3 or TRBV12-4 and TRBJ2-1; D is undetermined. Trimming removed 0 bases from V and 8 bases from J, with 8 bases in between. CDR3 length: 13 residues. The CDR3 DNA reads TGTGCCAGCAGTTTAGCGCGACGGGATGAGCAGTTCTTC. Its protein product is CASSLARRDEQFF.

This clonotype has a count of ten or more. This chain joins TRBV20-1 and TRBJ1-4, with 8 bases that match TRBD1. CDR1 is DFQATT and CDR2 is SNEGSKA in the germline V gene (reference sequence). The length of the CDR3 is 13 residues. Trimming cost V 5 bases and J 7 bases; bases outside gene matches: 6. CDR3 sequence: CSAPGGAGEKLFF. The CDR3 DNA follows: TGCAGTGCTCCAGGGGGCGCGGGTGAAAAACTGTTTTTT.

This clonotype has a count of ten or more. The chain joins TRBV4-1 to TRBJ1-5, with D unresolved. CDR1 is MGHRA and CDR2 is YSYEKL in the germline V gene. This CDR3 contains 15 residues. The V end lost 0 bases, the J end lost 4 bases, and 10 bases lay between the germline ends. The CDR3 is CASSQDRDPNQPQHF. The CDR3 DNA reads as TGCGCCAGCAGCCAAGACAGAGACCCAAATCAGCCCCAGCATTTT.

This clonotype was detected only once. This may be a read error: a much more frequent sequence differs by one nucleotide. The chain recombines TRBV7-9 with TRBJ2-5; D is undetermined. CDR1 and CDR2 from the germline V gene are SEHNR and FQNEAQ (reference sequence). The CDR3 runs 13 residues. Here the CDR3 reads CASSPFSQDTQYF. The CDR3 nucleotides are TGTGCCAGCAGCCCATTCTCCCAAGATACCCAGTACTTC.

This clonotype was found a few times. The chain couples TRBV6-2 or TRBV6-3 to TRBJ2-3, with 11 bases matching TRBD2. The V and J ends lost 2 bases and 2 bases, in that order; junction bases with no gene match: 6. This CDR3 is 17 amino acids long. The V gene's germline CDR1 is MNHEY and CDR2 SVGEGT. The CDR3 here is CASSYRLAGGPTDTQYF. The CDR3 DNA reads TGTGCCAGCAGTTACCGGCTAGCGGGGGGCCCCACAGATACGCAGTATTTT.

This clonotype was seen a few times. This chain connects TRBV7-3 to TRBJ2-7; 7 bases are shared with TRBD1. The junction had 6 bases not matched to a gene; V was cut back by 4 bases and J by 6 bases. The CDR3 sequence is 13 residues long. The germline V gene has CDR1 SGHTA and CDR2 FQGTGA. The CDR3 loop is CASSYDRAGEQYF. The CDR3 DNA reads as TGTGCCAGCAGCTACGACAGGGCGGGCGAGCAGTACTTC.

This rearrangement joins TRBV29-1 to TRBJ1-1, with TRBD1 matching over 12 bases. Germline V lookup: CDR1 SQVTM, CDR2 ANQGSEA. Trimming removed 5 bases from V and 4 bases from J; junction bases left unmatched: 8. This CDR3 spans 15 amino acids. The chain's CDR3 is CSVPGTGGAGTEAFF. CDR3 nucleotide sequence: TGCAGCGTTCCCGGGACAGGGGGCGCGGGCACTGAAGCTTTCTTT.

The J gene is TRBJ2-7, the V gene TRBV5-1; 8 nucleotides align to TRBD1. Germline V gene data show CDR1 as SGHRS and CDR2 as YFSETQ. Losses at the gene ends were 2 bases for V and 4 bases for J; bases not matched to a gene: 8. This CDR3 is built from 15 residues. The CDR3 bases are TGCGCCAGCAGCTTAATCGGACAGGGTGGGTACGAGCAGTACTTC. Encoded protein: CASSLIGQGGYEQYF.

This clonotype showed up just a few times. V is TRBV29-1 and J is TRBJ2-1, with TRBD1 matching 11 bases. The V gene end was trimmed by 4 bases and the J gene end by 3 bases; junction bases not matched to a gene: 2. This CDR3 has 14 amino acids. Germline loops: CDR1 SQVTM, CDR2 ANQGSEA. In DNA form, the CDR3 reads TGCAGCGTTGTAGGGACAGGGGGCTACAATGAGCAGTTCTTC. Residues: CSVVGTGGYNEQFF.

This clonotype was seen repeatedly, ten times or more. The chain has TRBV19 and TRBJ1-5, with D unresolved. The CDR3 sequence is 14 residues long. Germline-derived CDR1 and CDR2 are LNHDA and SQIVND (reference sequence). Trimming left V 8 bases short and J 9 bases short, with 20 bases between. The CDR3 reads CASWPRTSGSPQHF. DNA for the CDR3: TGTGCCAGTTGGCCCCGGACCTCTGGGTCGCCCCAGCATTTT.

This clonotype is a singleton in its sample. V is TRBV18 and J is TRBJ2-3; unclear D gene. V was shortened by 0 bases and J by 7 bases, with 5 bases between the two germline ends. Germline CDR1 and CDR2: KGHSH and LQKENI. The CDR3 is 12 amino acids. CDR3 residues: CASSPPVNTQYF. In nucleotides, the CDR3 is TGTGCCAGCTCACCACCTGTTAATACGCAGTATTTT.

The rearrangement uses TRBV7-3 and TRBJ2-1; TRBD2 agrees at 7 bases. The CDR3 length is 13 residues. CDR1 SGHTA and CDR2 FQGTGA come from the germline V gene. Trimming took 4 bases from V and 5 from J; bases not matched to a gene: 2. The CDR3 DNA sequence: TGTGCCAGCAGCTACGGGGGGAACAATGAGCAGTTCTTC. Encoded protein: CASSYGGNNEQFF.

This clonotype was counted at least ten times. As DNA, the CDR3 is TGTGCCATCAGTGAGTCTCGGGTAGAAGAGACCCAGTACTTC. Amino acid sequence: CAISESRVEETQYF. This chain joins TRBV10-3 and TRBJ2-5, with D unresolved. V gave up 0 bases and J gave up 3 bases, with 8 bases separating them. CDR1 ENHRY and CDR2 SYGVKD come from the germline V gene. This CDR3 has 14 residues.

This clonotype was found many times. This chain joins TRBV11-3 and TRBJ2-7; 7 bases match TRBD1. Losses at the gene ends were 4 bases for V and 3 bases for J; bases not matched to a gene: 6. This CDR3 region has 14 residues. Germline lookup yields CDR1 SGHNT and CDR2 YENEEA. This chain's CDR3 is CASSSRDRNYEQYF. The CDR3 nucleotides read TGTGCCAGCAGCTCCCGGGACAGAAACTACGAGCAGTACTTC.

This clonotype was counted between two and nine times. The V and J genes are TRBV3-1 and TRBJ2-2, with a possible D match to TRBD1 (5 bases). The germline CDR1 and CDR2 sequences are LGHDT and YNNKEL (reference sequence). The length of the CDR3 is 14 residues. Deletions cut 4 bases from V and 3 bases from J, with 9 bases between. CDR3: CASSPRADTGELFF. Here the CDR3 DNA reads TGTGCCAGCAGCCCCAGGGCAGACACCGGGGAGCTGTTTTTT.

J is TRBJ1-6 and V is TRBV5-1; D unclear. The germline gives CDR1 SGHRS, CDR2 YFSETQ. The V and J ends lost 4 bases and 4 bases respectively, with 9 bases between them. There are 14 residues in the CDR3. The chain's CDR3 is CASSRDPYNSPLHF. The DNA for the CDR3 is TGCGCCAGCAGCCGCGACCCTTATAATTCACCCCTCCACTTT.

This clonotype was counted only a few times. V gene TRBV7-2 combines with J gene TRBJ2-1, with D possibly TRBD2 on 6 matching bases. V lost 5 bases and J 7 bases, leaving 15 bases between the germline ends. Germline values: CDR1 SGHTA, CDR2 FQGNSA. CDR3 size: 14 residues. This CDR3 is CASSPRLDRNEQFF. CDR3 bases: TGTGCCAGCAGCCCCAGACTAGACCGGAATGAGCAGTTCTTC.

This clonotype occurred many times. The V call is TRBV15, the J call TRBJ1-2; weak D call: TRBD1 (6 bases). The length of the CDR3 is 13 residues. The V gene lost 1 base and the J gene lost 4 bases, with 7 bases spanning the gap. Per the germline V gene, CDR1 is LNHNV and CDR2 is YYDKDF (reference sequence). In DNA form, the CDR3 reads TGTGCCACCAGCAGAGTGGGGGCCTATGGCTACACCTTC. This codes for CATSRVGAYGYTF.

This clonotype was seen a handful of times. The rearrangement uses TRBV18 and TRBJ1-2; 8 bases map to TRBD1. The J segment lost 5 bases and the V segment lost 5 bases, leaving 7 bases of the junction unmatched. The CDR3 contains 14 residues. Germline V gene sequence: CDR1 KGHSH, CDR2 LQKENI. The CDR3, as DNA: TGTGCCAGCTCAACTGGACAGGGCAAATATGGCTACACCTTC. Its translation is CASSTGQGKYGYTF.

The chain is built from TRBV12-3 or TRBV12-4 and TRBJ2-5, with TRBD2 identical over 10 bases. Losses at the gene ends were 3 bases for V and 0 bases for J; bases not matched to a gene: 4. The CDR3 totals 16 residues. In DNA, the CDR3 is TGTGCCAGCAGTTTCCTAGCGGGGGAGTACCAAGAGACCCAGTACTTC. Amino acids: CASSFLAGEYQETQYF.

V gene TRBV6-2 or TRBV6-3 combines with J gene TRBJ2-7; D is possibly TRBD1 (5 bases). V was shortened by 2 bases and J by 3 bases, with 11 bases between the two germline ends. This CDR3 region has 14 residues. Germline CDR1 and CDR2: MNHEY and SVGEGT. The CDR3, as DNA: TGTGCCAGCAGTTACCTACAGGACCTCTACGAGCAGTACTTC. Translation gives CASSYLQDLYEQYF.